The 27 T cell receptor beta chains reported below all come from one sample, sequenced in a study of T-cell memory formation after mild COVID-19. One entry per CDR3 protein results from TCRdb running MiXCR on the 5' RACE reads. The table lists 550,000 to 700,000 distinct CDR3 sequences, approximately 19% of them singletons. Sequenced: PBMCs or a T cell subset sorted from them (not recorded which). Receptors were obtained from an adult woman who had mild COVID-19 (a few samples of this study predate the infection). Cell type and time point are not known.

This chain links TRBV6-1 with TRBJ2-1; 11 bases agree with TRBD2. From germline, CDR1 is MNHNS and CDR2 SASEGT. The CDR3 spans 18 residues. Germline trimming cut 4 bases from V and 4 bases from J; bases unmatched to any gene: 12. CDR3 residues: CASSVGRLASGGYNEQFF. The CDR3, as DNA: TGTGCCAGCAGTGTAGGCCGCTTGGCTAGCGGGGGGTACAATGAGCAGTTCTTC.

This clonotype was seen only a few times. In DNA form, the CDR3 reads TGTGCCAGCAGTCCCGGACAGGGATTTACGCAGTATTTT. This encodes CASSPGQGFTQYF. The gene calls are TRBV12-3 or TRBV12-4 and TRBJ2-3; TRBD1 agrees at 8 bases. V shed 5 bases and J 8 bases; nucleotides not matched to a gene: 6. CDR3 size: 13 residues.

V gene TRBV2 combines with J gene TRBJ1-1; 7 bases align to TRBD1. This CDR3 contains 12 residues. V lost 5 bases and J lost 11; bases outside the gene matches: 8. CDR1 SNHLY and CDR2 FYNNEI come from the germline V gene. The CDR3 DNA is TGTGCCAGCAGTTCCGACAGGGTGGGCGCTTTCTTT. It yields the protein CASSSDRVGAFF.

The chain has TRBV4-3 and TRBJ2-2; 7 nucleotides match TRBD2. V shed 4 bases and J 5 bases; nucleotides not matched to a gene: 7. Looked up from germline, CDR1 is LGHNA and CDR2 is YSLEER. There are 15 residues in the CDR3. CDR3: CASSPGLVYTGELFF. CDR3 bases: TGCGCCAGCAGCCCAGGACTAGTATATACCGGGGAGCTGTTTTTT.

This clonotype was counted at least ten times. The V gene is TRBV27, the J gene TRBJ2-1, with 13 bases aligning to TRBD2. The V gene's germline CDR1 is MNHEY and CDR2 SMNVEV (reference sequence). Trimming took 2 bases from V and 9 from J; bases not matched to a gene: 4. The CDR3 runs 15 residues. CDR3 protein: CASSLTSGGVSEQFF. In DNA, the CDR3 is TGTGCCAGCAGTTTAACTAGCGGGGGGGTTAGTGAGCAGTTCTTC.

This clonotype showed up just a few times. The chain couples TRBV5-8 to TRBJ1-6; D gene unclear. CDR1 SGHTS and CDR2 YDEGEE come from the germline V gene. With 7 bases removed from V and 4 bases from J, the gap between germline ends came to 12 bases. The CDR3 length is 14 residues. CDR3 amino acids: CASSVAGYNSPLHF. In nucleotides, the CDR3 is TGTGCCAGCTCGGTCGCGGGGTATAATTCACCCCTCCACTTT.

The chain is built from TRBV4-1 and TRBJ2-3; D gene unclear. The CDR3 has 15 residues. Deletions cut 3 bases from V and 1 base from J, with 11 bases between. CDR1 MGHRA and CDR2 YSYEKL come from the germline V gene. The CDR3: CASSHTRGGTDTQYF. The CDR3 DNA reads TGCGCCAGCAGCCACACCCGTGGGGGCACAGATACGCAGTATTTT.

This clonotype was seen a handful of times. The chain is built from TRBV12-3 or TRBV12-4 and TRBJ2-1, with D perhaps TRBD2 (6 bases). V gave up 4 bases and J gave up 5 bases, with 9 bases separating them. The CDR3 spans 13 residues. The CDR3 nucleotides are TGTGCCAGCAGTTATGGACTAAACAATGAGCAGTTCTTC. Translating gives CASSYGLNNEQFF.

In its sample, this clonotype was seen a few times. The chain links TRBV5-1 to TRBJ2-3; 7 bases match TRBD2. From germline, CDR1 is SGHRS and CDR2 YFSETQ. The ends lost 3 bases at V and 2 bases at J; junction bases unmatched: 6. The CDR3 consists of 15 residues. Written as DNA, the CDR3 is TGCGCCAGCAGCTCCGGACTAGAGAACACAGATACGCAGTATTTT. It codes for CASSSGLENTDTQYF.

The V call is TRBV20-1, the J call TRBJ1-2, with D possibly TRBD1 on 5 matching bases. The germline gives CDR1 DFQATT, CDR2 SNEGSKA (reference sequence). The CDR3 consists of 13 residues. Trimming removed 1 base from V and 3 bases from J, with 9 bases in between. CDR3 sequence: CSARAQGDYGYTF. The CDR3 DNA sequence: TGCAGTGCTAGAGCGCAGGGTGACTATGGCTACACCTTC.

This clonotype has a handful of counts. The chain employs TRBV18 and TRBJ1-2; D ambiguous. Trimming left V 4 bases short and J 8 bases short, with 20 bases between. The CDR3 sequence is 15 residues long. Per the germline V gene, CDR1 is KGHSH and CDR2 is LQKENI. The CDR3 DNA sequence: TGTGCCAGCTCACTAACGACACAGACCTCTGGGGGCTACACCTTC. Its protein is CASSLTTQTSGGYTF. Supplemented by reference TRBV18 and TRBJ1-2, the full variable domain reads NAGVMQNPRHLVRRRGQEARLRCSPMKGHSHVYWYRQLPEEGLKFMVYLQKENIIDESGMPKERFSAEFPKEGPSILRIQQVVRGDSAAYFCASSLTTQTSGGYTFGSGTRLTVV.

The V call is TRBV5-1, the J call TRBJ1-2, with D unclear. From germline, CDR1 is SGHRS and CDR2 YFSETQ. The CDR3 length is 14 residues. V lost 1 base to trimming and J lost 2 bases, with 9 bases between them. The DNA of the CDR3 is TGCGCCAGCAGCTTGTCTACAGAAAACTATGGCTACACCTTC. Translating it yields CASSLSTENYGYTF.

This clonotype appeared a few times. The gene calls are TRBV5-5 and TRBJ2-5, with D perhaps being TRBD1 or TRBD2 (5 bases each). CDR3 length equals 14 residues. V was shortened by 0 bases and J by 7 bases, with 13 bases between the two germline ends. CDR1 and CDR2 (germline): SGHKS, YYEKEE (reference sequence). The CDR3: CASSLGGALGTQYF. Here the CDR3 DNA reads TGTGCCAGCAGCTTGGGAGGGGCTTTGGGGACCCAGTACTTC.

V gene TRBV6-6 combines with J gene TRBJ2-1; TRBD1 matches at 8 bases. This CDR3 is built from 18 residues. Trimming cost V 4 bases and J 5 bases; bases outside gene matches: 16. Germline V gives CDR1 MNHNY, CDR2 SVGAGI (reference sequence). The CDR3: CASSSIPLGEDRDNEQFF. DNA for the CDR3: TGTGCCAGCAGTTCCATCCCCCTGGGCGAGGACAGGGACAATGAGCAGTTCTTC.

The chain carries TRBV5-1 and TRBJ1-2, with a possible D match to TRBD1 (5 bases). Between the trimmed V and J ends, which lost 4 bases and 1 base, there was a span of 14 bases. The germline V gene has CDR1 SGHRS and CDR2 YFSETQ. The CDR3 length is 15 residues. The CDR3 protein is CASSPRDSSNYGYTF. The CDR3 bases are TGCGCCAGCAGCCCGAGAGACAGCAGTAACTATGGCTACACCTTC.

This clonotype was detected a few times. The chain has TRBV3-1 and TRBJ2-3; 9 nucleotides agree with TRBD2. With 0 bases clipped from V and 8 bases from J, the junction kept 15 bases outside the gene matches. CDR1 LGHDT and CDR2 YNNKEL come from the germline V gene (reference sequence). CDR3 length: 18 amino acids. As DNA, the CDR3 is TGTGCCAGCAGCCAAGATCCCCTAGCGGGGCCCCCAAAGGGTACGCAGTATTTT. As protein: CASSQDPLAGPPKGTQYF.

This chain joins TRBV4-1 and TRBJ2-3, with D tentatively TRBD2 (5 bases). Germline CDR1 and CDR2: MGHRA and YSYEKL. Trimming cost V 1 base and J 5 bases, with 16 bases left between them. The CDR3 spans 16 residues. The CDR3 loop is CASSQVGAAWGDTQYF. In DNA form, the CDR3 reads TGCGCCAGCAGCCAAGTCGGAGCGGCCTGGGGAGATACGCAGTATTTT.

Ten or more counts support this clonotype. The chain carries TRBV5-1 and TRBJ1-6, with TRBD1 matching 7 bases. CDR1 is SGHRS and CDR2 is YFSETQ in the germline V gene. Losses at the gene ends were 4 bases for V and 8 bases for J; bases not matched to a gene: 6. CDR3 length: 14 amino acids. CDR3 sequence reads: CASSRQGRDSPLHF. The CDR3 bases are TGCGCCAGCAGCCGACAGGGTCGGGATTCACCCCTCCACTTT. Looking up the rest from reference TRBV5-1 and TRBJ1-6 gives the full variable domain: KAGVTQTPRYLIKTRGQQVTLSCSPISGHRSVSWYQQTPGQGLQFLFEYFSETQRNKGNFPGRFSGRQFSNSRSEMNVSTLELGDSALYLCASSRQGRDSPLHFGNGTRLTVT.

This clonotype was detected once. The V and J genes are TRBV18 and TRBJ2-3, with 8 bases that match TRBD2. The CDR3 contains 16 residues. Germline CDR1 is KGHSH and CDR2 is LQKENI. V was pared by 1 base and J by 1 base, with 4 bases of the junction left unmatched. CDR3 protein: CASSPQAGEGTDTQYF. Here the CDR3 DNA reads TGTGCCAGCTCACCACAAGCGGGGGAAGGCACAGATACGCAGTATTTT.

In its sample, this clonotype was seen once. The chain uses TRBV18 and TRBJ1-1; 7 bases map to TRBD1. V gave up 3 bases and J gave up 0 bases; unmatched junction bases: 4. The CDR3 loop spans 15 amino acids. Germline CDR1 is KGHSH and CDR2 is LQKENI. The CDR3 DNA reads as TGTGCCAGCTCACCGGGACAGACCCTGAACACTGAAGCTTTCTTT. Translated, it gives CASSPGQTLNTEAFF.

Only a few counts were recorded for this clonotype. The chain uses TRBV16 and TRBJ2-7; D may be TRBD2 (6 bases). The germline gives CDR1 KGHSY, CDR2 FQNENV. The ends were cut back, 2 bases at V and 3 bases at J, with 8 bases in the middle. The CDR3 totals 13 residues. The CDR3 loop is CASSQRRVYEQYF. CDR3 nucleotide sequence: TGTGCCAGCAGCCAAAGGAGGGTCTACGAGCAGTACTTC.

The rearrangement uses TRBV7-2 and TRBJ2-5; D remains unclear. CDR1 is SGHTA and CDR2 is FQGNSA in the germline V gene. V was clipped by 5 bases and J by 5 bases, with 12 bases between them. The CDR3 consists of 13 residues. CDR3 in amino acids: CASSLTVKETQYF. In DNA, the CDR3 is TGTGCCAGCAGCCTCACTGTGAAGGAGACCCAGTACTTC.

The chain links TRBV6-2 or TRBV6-3 to TRBJ2-7, with TRBD2 matching over 10 bases. Unmatched junction bases numbered 7, after V lost 7 bases and J lost 7 bases. Germline CDR1 is MNHEY and CDR2 is SVGEGT. This CDR3 spans 13 amino acids. CDR3 sequence: CASMPSGSREQYF. The CDR3 region has the DNA TGTGCCAGCATGCCTAGCGGGAGCCGTGAGCAGTACTTC.

This clonotype has just a few counts. The rearrangement joins TRBV14 to TRBJ2-7; D gene uncertain. This CDR3 is built from 13 residues. Germline CDR1 SGHDN, CDR2 FVKESK. Trimming shortened V by 0 bases and J by 3 bases, and 6 bases separated the two germline ends. The CDR3 bases are TGTGCCAGCAGCCAAGATGTGAACTACGAGCAGTACTTC. Amino acid sequence: CASSQDVNYEQYF.

The rearrangement uses TRBV24-1 and TRBJ2-4; D is undetermined. CDR3 size: 13 residues. Germline V lookup: CDR1 KGHDR, CDR2 SFDVKD. Trimming stripped 2 bases from V and 8 bases from J, with 9 bases between. The DNA of the CDR3 is TGTGCCACCAGTGATTATGATTGGGACATTCAGTACTTC. Encoded protein: CATSDYDWDIQYF.

This clonotype has a handful of counts. This sequence joins TRBV10-3 and TRBJ2-5; possibly TRBD2 for D (5 bases). In germline, CDR1 is ENHRY, CDR2 SYGVKD. This CDR3 is built from 15 residues. V was trimmed by 10 bases and J by 0 bases, leaving 18 bases between them. This CDR3 reads CATSASGPYQETQYF. For the CDR3, the DNA is TGTGCCACCTCGGCAAGCGGCCCGTACCAAGAGACCCAGTACTTC.

This clonotype appeared a few times. The chain uses TRBV24-1 and TRBJ2-1; 9 positions agree with TRBD1. The CDR3 covers 14 residues. Germline lookup yields CDR1 KGHDR and CDR2 SFDVKD. Trimming cost V 9 bases and J 9 bases; bases outside gene matches: 11. The CDR3 here is CATWGGQGSGEQFF. The DNA for the CDR3 is TGTGCCACCTGGGGGGGACAGGGATCTGGTGAGCAGTTCTTC.